Below are 19 T cell receptor beta chains sequenced from a single sample in a study of blood T cell repertoires in COVID-19. Sequencing used immunoSEQ multiplex PCR; TCRdb keeps in-frame clones, though not all of them. The table has approximately 150,000 clones, around 82% seen once. Material: peripheral blood. The receptor source for this set is a man aged 55 to 70 with acute or convalescent COVID-19.

This clone has only a few counts. The V and J genes are TRBV5-1 and TRBJ2-7, with a weak D call TRBD2 (6 bases). CDR1 and CDR2 (germline): SGHRS, YFSETQ. Trimming cost V 0 bases and J 7 bases, with 20 bases left between them. The CDR3 extends over 16 amino acids. CDR3 sequence reads: CASSLEAGGLRREQYF. The CDR3 nucleotides are TGCGCCAGCAGCTTGGAAGCGGGCGGACTCCGGAGGGAGCAGTACTTC. Full variable domain (remainder filled in from reference TRBV5-1 and TRBJ2-7): KAGVTQTPRYLIKTRGQQVTLSCSPISGHRSVSWYQQTPGQGLQFLFEYFSETQRNKGNFPGRFSGRQFSNSRSEMNVSTLELGDSALYLCASSLEAGGLRREQYFGPGTRLTVT.

The chain carries TRBV4-1 and TRBJ2-3; possible D gene TRBD1, 5 bases. The CDR3 covers 16 residues. Germline CDR1 is MGHRA and CDR2 is YSYEKL. V was clipped by 1 base and J by 2 bases, with 13 bases between them. The CDR3 reads CASSQVGQGNTDTQYF. DNA of the CDR3: TGCGCCAGCAGCCAAGTAGGGCAGGGAAACACAGATACGCAGTATTTT.

Sample share makes this clone medium-sized. Other DNA variants within this sample encode the same CDR3. The CDR3 nucleotides read TGTGCCAGCAGCTTAGACAGGGGGCTCACAGATACGCAGTATTTT. It yields the protein CASSLDRGLTDTQYF. The chain couples TRBV7-3 to TRBJ2-3; TRBD1 matches at 10 bases. CDR1 is SGHTA, CDR2 FQGTGA, per germline. This CDR3 spans 15 amino acids. V dropped 2 bases and J dropped 2; count of bases not matched to a gene: 1.

This chain's CDR3 is CASRLQGTYEQYF. CDR3 DNA: TGTGCCAGCAGACTGCAGGGTACCTACGAGCAGTACTTC. The chain joins TRBV12-3 or TRBV12-4 to TRBJ2-7, with D perhaps matching TRBD1 (5 bases). The CDR3 runs 13 residues. With 6 bases removed from V and 2 bases from J, the gap between germline ends came to 11 bases.

This chain links TRBV11-3 with TRBJ2-1, with a tentative D call TRBD2 (6 bases). V was shortened by 2 bases and J by 8 bases, with 10 bases between the two germline ends. This CDR3 region has 13 residues. The V gene's germline CDR1 is SGHNT and CDR2 YENEEA. DNA of the CDR3: TGTGCCAGCAGCTTAACGCGGAGGGATGAGCAGTTCTTC. This codes for CASSLTRRDEQFF.

The chain couples TRBV5-4 to TRBJ2-7; 9 positions match TRBD1. Germline assignment: CDR1 SGHNT and CDR2 YYREEE (reference sequence). The CDR3 is 14 residues long. After removal of 4 bases from V and 2 bases from J, the junction contained 4 bases not matched to a gene. The CDR3 loop reads CASSAGDRAYEQYF. DNA of the CDR3: TGTGCCAGCAGCGCGGGGGACAGGGCCTACGAGCAGTACTTC. The whole variable domain, filled in from reference TRBV5-4 and TRBJ2-7, reads ETGVTQSPTHLIKTRGQQVTLRCSSQSGHNTVSWYQQALGQGPQFIFQYYREEENGRGNFPPRFSGLQFPNYSSELNVNALELDDSALYLCASSAGDRAYEQYFGPGTRLTVT.

The chain joins TRBV18 to TRBJ2-1; 12 bases fit TRBD2. Trimming took 6 bases from V and 7 from J; bases not matched to a gene: 10. CDR1 and CDR2 from the germline V gene are KGHSH and LQKENI. The CDR3 covers 16 residues. The CDR3 DNA reads TGTGCCAGCTCCCCGATGACTAGCGGGAGTGGTAATGAGCAGTTCTTC. Encoded protein: CASSPMTSGSGNEQFF.

This chain links TRBV5-1 with TRBJ2-1; 9 positions agree with TRBD2. V shed 0 bases, J shed 4 bases, and the junction held 11 bases outside the gene matches. This CDR3 is built from 18 residues. Germline V CDR1 and CDR2: SGHRS, YFSETQ. Here the CDR3 DNA reads TGCGCCAGCAGCTTGGATGCTAGCGGGGAGAACTATTACAATGAGCAGTTCTTC. Translation: CASSLDASGENYYNEQFF.

The CDR3 protein is CASSSSSTLFF. The CDR3 DNA is TGTGCCAGCAGTTCCTCTAGCACCCTGTTCTTC. V is TRBV27 and J is TRBJ2-1; possibly TRBD2 for D (5 bases). The V and J ends lost 4 bases and 15 bases respectively, with 13 bases between them. The CDR3 consists of 11 residues. CDR1 and CDR2 from the germline V gene are MNHEY and SMNVEV (reference sequence).

The rearrangement uses TRBV5-1 and TRBJ1-1; 7 bases agree with TRBD1. Trimming removed 4 bases from V and 0 bases from J; junction bases left unmatched: 9. The CDR3 extends over 16 amino acids. CDR1 and CDR2 from the germline V gene are SGHRS and YFSETQ. In DNA, the CDR3 is TGCGCCAGCAGCCTCGAGCCCGGGACAGTGAACACTGAAGCTTTCTTT. Its protein product is CASSLEPGTVNTEAFF.

V gene TRBV5-5 combines with J gene TRBJ1-2, with 7 bases matching TRBD1. Trimming at V came to 4 bases and at J to 4 bases, leaving 10 bases not matched to a gene. This CDR3 is built from 15 residues. Germline CDR1 SGHKS, CDR2 YYEKEE (reference sequence). The CDR3 DNA follows: TGTGCCAGCAGCCCGAGCTTAGGGACAGTCTATGGCTACACCTTC. Its translation: CASSPSLGTVYGYTF.

This chain uses TRBV20-1 with TRBJ2-7; D is unclear. V was trimmed by 3 bases and J by 3 bases, leaving 15 bases between them. The CDR3 is 14 amino acids. The germline V gene encodes CDR1 DFQATT and CDR2 SNEGSKA (reference sequence). Here the CDR3 DNA reads TGCAGTGCTAGTTCATTGGCGGTGGGCTACGAGCAGTACTTC. Its protein product is CSASSLAVGYEQYF.

The V call is TRBV7-9, the J call TRBJ1-2, with D maybe TRBD1 (5 bases). V lost 3 bases, J lost 0 bases, and 8 bases lay in between. Per germline, CDR1 SEHNR and CDR2 FQNEAQ (reference sequence). The CDR3 runs 14 residues. The CDR3: CASSFSGTNYGYTF. The CDR3 nucleotides are TGTGCCAGCAGCTTTTCAGGGACTAACTATGGCTACACCTTC.

The J gene is TRBJ1-2, the V gene TRBV5-1; D unclear. Germline values: CDR1 SGHRS, CDR2 YFSETQ. The CDR3 spans 12 residues. V was shortened by 2 bases and J by 6 bases, with 8 bases between the two germline ends. Here the CDR3 reads CASSFEGNGYTF. In DNA form, the CDR3 reads TGCGCCAGCAGCTTCGAGGGAAATGGCTACACCTTC.

This clone was recorded a few times. This rearrangement joins TRBV28 to TRBJ2-2; D might be TRBD1 (5 bases). The CDR3 spans 13 residues. V dropped 5 bases and J dropped 5 bases, with 9 bases sitting between them. Germline V gene sequence: CDR1 MDHEN, CDR2 SYDVKM. The CDR3 reads CASSAQETGELFF. CDR3 bases: TGTGCCAGCAGTGCACAGGAAACCGGGGAGCTGTTTTTT.

The chain carries TRBV7-2 and TRBJ2-5; 9 bases agree with TRBD2. CDR3 length: 14 residues. With 5 bases clipped from V and 1 base from J, the junction kept 2 bases outside the gene matches. Per the germline V gene, CDR1 is SGHTA and CDR2 is FQGNSA. CDR3 sequence: CASSLTSGQETQYF. The DNA for the CDR3 is TGTGCCAGCAGCCTGACTAGCGGCCAAGAGACCCAGTACTTC.

This clone was picked up a small number of times. V is TRBV5-4 and J is TRBJ2-2; TRBD1 matches at 9 bases. Germline loops: CDR1 SGHNT, CDR2 YYREEE (reference sequence). This CDR3 has 17 amino acids. V lost 4 bases, J lost 1 base, and 8 bases stayed unmatched. CDR3 in DNA: TGTGCCAGCAGCGTATACAGGGGGCAGGGGAACACCGGGGAGCTGTTTTTT. Protein sequence: CASSVYRGQGNTGELFF.

The chain combines TRBV27 with TRBJ2-2; possible D gene TRBD2, 6 bases. CDR3 length equals 13 residues. Trimming took 11 bases from V and 2 from J, leaving 12 bases between them. The germline CDR1 and CDR2 sequences are MNHEY and SMNVEV (reference sequence). The CDR3 here is CAAAGINTGELFF. CDR3 nucleotide sequence: TGTGCCGCTGCGGGGATCAACACCGGGGAGCTGTTTTTT.

This clone has just a few counts. The gene calls are TRBV7-9 and TRBJ2-3; perhaps TRBD2 as D (6 bases). This CDR3 is built from 11 residues. V gave up 2 bases and J gave up 14 bases, with 11 bases separating them. Per the germline V gene, CDR1 is SEHNR and CDR2 is FQNEAQ (reference sequence). CDR3 loop: CASSLREIGYF. CDR3 DNA sequence: TGTGCCAGCAGCTTACGGGAGATTGGGTATTTT.